The source of this TCR beta chain is a study of identifying expanded T cells in peripheral blood. The repertoire was sequenced with immunoSEQ multiplex PCR; TCRdb's copy has only in-frame clones and lacks some. The profile covers 100,000 to 150,000 clones, with 86% appearing a single time and less than 10% taken by the ten largest. This clone has just one count. What it binds is unknown. Collection occurred without any documented infections or immune events in donors. Study results and limitations: Variance in clone template counts between approximately two-week samples significantly increased with total template count across all healthy donors. Differentially abundant clones: around 1.1 between replicates, approximately 15 at 2 to 3 weeks, less than 25 at four.

This clonotype originated in a person aged 18 to 75 in good health. Sequenced: blood.

DNA of the CDR3: TGTGCCAGTAGTATAGCCAAGGGGCGCGTAGATGGCTACACCTTC. Protein product: CASSIAKGRVDGYTF. The chain carries TRBV19 and TRBJ1-2, with D tentatively TRBD1 (5 bases). V was trimmed by 1 base and J by 6 bases, leaving 15 bases between them. Germline V gene data show CDR1 as LNHDA and CDR2 as SQIVND (reference sequence). The CDR3 totals 15 residues.